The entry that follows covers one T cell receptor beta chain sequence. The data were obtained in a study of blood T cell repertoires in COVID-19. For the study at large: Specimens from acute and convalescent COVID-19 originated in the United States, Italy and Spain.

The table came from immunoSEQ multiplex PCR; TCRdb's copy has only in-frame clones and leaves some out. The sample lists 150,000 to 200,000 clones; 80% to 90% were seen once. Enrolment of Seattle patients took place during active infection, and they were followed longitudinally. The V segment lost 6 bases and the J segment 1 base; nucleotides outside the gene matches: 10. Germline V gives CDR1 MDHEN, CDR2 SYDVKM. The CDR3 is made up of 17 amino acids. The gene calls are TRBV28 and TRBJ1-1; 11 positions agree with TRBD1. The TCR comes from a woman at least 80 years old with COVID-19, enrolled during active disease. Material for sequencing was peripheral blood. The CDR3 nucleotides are TGTGCCAGCAGATCCGGGACAGGGGGAGCCAGGAACACTGAAGCTTTCTTT. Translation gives CASRSGTGGARNTEAFF.